The source of this TCR beta chain is a study of blood T cell repertoires in COVID-19. The wider study: For recovered donors of Cohort 3, there were two negative PCRs, clearance, or symptom resolution. Samples of COVID-19 (acute and convalescent) were obtained from the United States, Italy and Spain.

Produced via immunoSEQ multiplex PCR; TCRdb's table is partial and in-frame only. The sample yields fewer than 200,000 clones, 79% seen once. This CDR3 spans 14 amino acids. Trimming cost V 8 bases and J 0 bases, with 14 bases left between them. Germline CDR1 reads ENHRY; CDR2 reads SYGVKD. The V gene is TRBV10-3, the J gene TRBJ2-7; D may be TRBD2 (5 bases). Sequences were obtained from PBMCs or T cells enriched from blood (not recorded which). The receptor was isolated from a woman aged 70-85 years in a cohort exposed to, infected with or recovered from COVID-19 (not recorded which). The DNA of the CDR3 is TGTGCCATCGCGGTAGCGTCTAGCTCCTACGAGCAGTACTTC. Translation: CAIAVASSSYEQYF.